This T cell receptor beta chain was sequenced during a study of response to subunit inactivated influenza vaccine. V dropped 2 bases and J dropped 4 bases, with 9 bases sitting between them. The CDR3 extends over 13 amino acids. Per the germline V gene, CDR1 is MNHEY and CDR2 is SMNVEV (reference sequence). Notes on the study in general: That few new T cells are recruited by each seasonal influenza vaccination was the authors' suggestion.

TCRdb reprocessed the RT-PCR reads via MiXCR and lists one record per CDR3 protein. The top ten clones hold about 12% of a sample with fewer than 650,000 distinct CDR3 sequences, under 15% of them seen once. Turning to this clonotype: The antigen remains undetermined.

The genes are TRBV27 and TRBJ2-7, with no clear D. The TCR originated in a man in his fifties who received an inactivated influenza vaccine. This specimen was PBMCs from blood, taken more than 35 days after vaccination. In DNA form, the CDR3 reads TGTGCCAGCAGTTTACCAGGCCGTTACGAGCAGTACTTC. This gives the protein CASSLPGRYEQYF.